The 32 T cell receptor beta chains reported below all come from one sample, sequenced in a study of T cell responses to AZD1222 COVID-19 vaccine. The table came from immunoSEQ multiplex PCR; TCRdb's copy has only in-frame clones and leaves some out. The sample includes over 150,000 clones, around 90% of them seen just once. Source: peripheral blood, taken on day 0 of AZD1222 vaccination. These receptors all stem from an adult in good health.

The J gene is TRBJ1-1, the V gene TRBV5-1; no firm D call. Germline lookup yields CDR1 SGHRS and CDR2 YFSETQ. V lost 0 bases, J lost 4 bases, and 7 bases lay in between. This CDR3 is 13 amino acids long. CDR3 DNA: TGCGCCAGCAGCTTGGTGGTTAGCACTGAAGCTTTCTTT. The encoded protein is CASSLVVSTEAFF.

The chain couples TRBV14 to TRBJ2-1; TRBD2 matches 8 bases. The ends lost 4 bases at V and 2 bases at J; junction bases unmatched: 10. Germline V gene sequence: CDR1 SGHDN, CDR2 FVKESK. The length of the CDR3 is 17 residues. In DNA form, the CDR3 reads TGTGCCAGCAGCCCCTACAGCGGGAGCGGTACCTACAATGAGCAGTTCTTC. Amino acids: CASSPYSGSGTYNEQFF.

The sample holds a few counts of this clone. The V gene is TRBV29-1, the J gene TRBJ1-2; tentative D call: TRBD1 (6 bases). Germline CDR1 and CDR2: SQVTM and ANQGSEA. Trimming removed 2 bases at V and 8 bases at J, with 12 bases between. The CDR3 is made up of 12 amino acids. The CDR3 region has the DNA TGCAGCGTTGAATTACAGGGTTGGGGCTACACCTTC. Its translation is CSVELQGWGYTF.

In this sample, this clone turned up a few times. The chain employs TRBV5-5 and TRBJ1-6, with D unresolved. The germline gives CDR1 SGHKS, CDR2 YYEKEE (reference sequence). Trimming removed 5 bases from V and 11 bases from J, with 17 bases in between. The CDR3 consists of 14 residues. The CDR3 DNA reads TGTGCCAGCAGGGCCGGTGGGGTGACGACACCCCTCCACTTT. Protein product: CASRAGGVTTPLHF.

V is TRBV10-3 and J is TRBJ2-7, with a tentative D call TRBD1 (6 bases). The V and J ends lost 1 base and 1 base respectively, with 11 bases between them. The CDR3 length is 15 residues. Germline CDR1 is ENHRY and CDR2 is SYGVKD. CDR3 in DNA: TGTGCCATCAGTGAGTTAACAGGGCATTCCTACGAGCAGTACTTC. It yields the protein CAISELTGHSYEQYF.

CDR3 nucleotides: TGTGCCAGCAGATGGACAGTGAACACTGAAGCTTTCTTT. Translating gives CASRWTVNTEAFF. V gene TRBV2 combines with J gene TRBJ1-1, with D possibly TRBD1 on 6 matching bases. V lost 6 bases to trimming and J lost 0 bases, with 8 bases between them. The CDR3 is made up of 13 amino acids. From germline, CDR1 is SNHLY and CDR2 FYNNEI. Filled out from reference TRBV2 and TRBJ1-1, the complete variable domain reads EPEVTQTPSHQVTQMGQEVILRCVPISNHLYFYWYRQILGQKVEFLVSFYNNEISEKSEIFDDQFSVERPDGSNFTLKIRSTKLEDSAMYFCASRWTVNTEAFFGQGTRLTVV.

The chain joins TRBV7-8 to TRBJ1-2; 9 bases line up with TRBD1. CDR3 length: 14 residues. Germline V lookup: CDR1 SGHVS, CDR2 FQNEAQ. The trim removed 4 bases at V and 4 bases at J, leaving 4 bases unmatched. The CDR3 here is CASSWTGDAYGYTF. CDR3 in DNA: TGTGCCAGCAGCTGGACAGGGGATGCCTATGGCTACACCTTC.

Only one count was recorded for this clone. The genes are TRBV15 and TRBJ1-2; 10 nucleotides line up with TRBD1. Per germline, CDR1 LNHNV and CDR2 YYDKDF (reference sequence). V gave up 1 base and J gave up 1 base; unmatched junction bases: 3. This CDR3 region has 16 residues. CDR3 in amino acids: CATSRGGQGFNYGYTF. Here the CDR3 DNA reads TGTGCCACCAGCAGAGGGGGACAGGGGTTTAACTATGGCTACACCTTC.

This chain connects TRBV7-8 to TRBJ2-5; D unclear. The V and J ends lost 6 bases and 5 bases respectively, with 22 bases between them. Germline-derived CDR1 and CDR2 are SGHVS and FQNEAQ. This CDR3 has 16 amino acids. CDR3 DNA: TGTGCCAGCAGGCCGATTTGGGCAGCGCTCGTGGAGACCCAGTACTTC. This translates into CASRPIWAALVETQYF. Based on the CDR3 plus reference TRBV7-8 and TRBJ2-5, the full variable domain is GAGVSQSPRYKVAKRGQDVALRCDPISGHVSLFWYQQALGQGPEFLTYFQNEAQLDKSGLPSDRFFAERPEGSVSTLKIQRTQQEDSAVYLCASRPIWAALVETQYFGPGTRLLVL.

The chain links TRBV9 to TRBJ2-1; D perhaps matches TRBD2 (7 bases). The length of the CDR3 is 14 residues. Germline V CDR1 and CDR2: SGDLS, YYNGEE. V lost 8 bases to trimming and J lost 0 bases, with 12 bases between them. The CDR3 reads CASGGAYSYNEQFF. Written as DNA, the CDR3 is TGTGCCAGTGGGGGGGCTTACTCCTACAATGAGCAGTTCTTC.

V and J are TRBV19 and TRBJ1-3, with a possible D match to TRBD1 (5 bases). The V end was cut by 3 bases, the J end by 0 bases, with 12 bases between. CDR3 size: 16 residues. The germline V gene encodes CDR1 LNHDA and CDR2 SQIVND (reference sequence). Written as DNA, the CDR3 is TGTGCCAGTAGTATCCAAGGGGTCAACTCTGGAAACACCATATATTTT. It codes for CASSIQGVNSGNTIYF.

This rearrangement joins TRBV11-2 to TRBJ1-2; D is ambiguous. Germline CDR1 SGHAT, CDR2 FQNNGV. CDR3 length equals 12 residues. V lost 6 bases to trimming and J lost 5 bases, with 10 bases between them. CDR3: CASSSKAYGYTF. The DNA of the CDR3 is TGTGCCAGCAGTTCAAAGGCTTATGGCTACACCTTC. The full variable domain, in which reference TRBV11-2 and TRBJ1-2 provide the parts outside the CDR3, is EAGVAQSPRYKIIEKRQSVAFWCNPISGHATLYWYQQILGQGPKLLIQFQNNGVVDDSQLPKDRFSAERLKGVDSTLKIQPAKLEDSAVYLCASSSKAYGYTFGSGTRLTVV.

The rearrangement joins TRBV28 to TRBJ1-2; 8 bases are shared with TRBD1. This CDR3 spans 14 amino acids. Germline CDR1 and CDR2: MDHEN and SYDVKM. Losses at the gene ends were 6 bases for V and 6 bases for J; bases not matched to a gene: 9. CDR3: CASRDRVPGDGYTF. Written as DNA, the CDR3 is TGTGCCAGCAGGGACAGGGTTCCAGGGGATGGCTACACCTTC.

V is TRBV28 and J is TRBJ1-4; the D gene is possibly TRBD1 (5 bases). This CDR3 contains 16 residues. V was trimmed by 6 bases and J by 0 bases, leaving 14 bases between them. Germline lookup yields CDR1 MDHEN and CDR2 SYDVKM. Written as DNA, the CDR3 is TGTGCCAGCAGCCAACCGGGACGATCAACTAATGAAAAACTGTTTTTT. It is translated as CASSQPGRSTNEKLFF.

The chain links TRBV6-5 to TRBJ1-2; D perhaps matches TRBD1 (5 bases). The germline V gene encodes CDR1 MNHEY and CDR2 SVGAGI. V lost 2 bases to trimming and J lost 8 bases, with 15 bases between them. CDR3 length: 14 residues. The CDR3 DNA is TGTGCCAGCAGTTACGAGGGGTCCTCTGGAGGCTACACCTTC. Amino acid sequence: CASSYEGSSGGYTF.

V usage is TRBV6-5 and J usage is TRBJ2-1, with D unresolved. There are 12 residues in the CDR3. Trimming left V 5 bases short and J 7 bases short, with 9 bases between. Germline assignment: CDR1 MNHEY and CDR2 SVGAGI. The CDR3 sequence: CASSTPSNEQFF. As DNA, the CDR3 is TGTGCCAGCAGTACCCCCAGTAATGAGCAGTTCTTC.

The chain employs TRBV5-1 and TRBJ2-2; 7 nucleotides line up with TRBD2. With 1 base clipped from V and 2 bases from J, the junction kept 8 bases outside the gene matches. Per the germline V gene, CDR1 is SGHRS and CDR2 is YFSETQ. The CDR3 has 17 amino acids. In DNA form, the CDR3 reads TGCGCCAGCAGCTTGAGAACCCGGGGGGTCAACACCGGGGAGCTGTTTTTT. It is translated as CASSLRTRGVNTGELFF.

The CDR3 loop is CASSLRDRTLYEQYF. In nucleotides, the CDR3 is TGTGCCAGCAGCTTGAGGGACAGGACTCTTTACGAGCAGTACTTC. The chain is built from TRBV5-6 and TRBJ2-7; 8 bases fit TRBD1. J was trimmed by 4 bases and V by 1 base; bases with no gene match: 7. The CDR3 is 15 amino acids. From germline, CDR1 is SGHDT and CDR2 YYEEEE.

In nucleotides, the CDR3 is TGTGCCAGCAGCCTTAGGACAGCCCAAGAGACCCAGTACTTC. Its protein is CASSLRTAQETQYF. The V gene is TRBV3-1 (or the pseudogene TRBV3-2), the J gene TRBJ2-5, with a weak D call TRBD1 (6 bases). V gave up 4 bases and J gave up 1 base, with 10 bases separating them. The germline V gene encodes CDR1 LGHDT and CDR2 YNNKEL (reference sequence). This CDR3 comprises 14 residues.

The chain recombines TRBV27 with TRBJ1-3; D is perhaps TRBD1 (5 bases). The CDR3 spans 14 residues. V was shortened by 5 bases and J by 4 bases, with 12 bases between the two germline ends. The germline CDR1 and CDR2 sequences are MNHEY and SMNVEV (reference sequence). The CDR3 sequence is CASSRRGQGNTIYF. The CDR3 DNA sequence: TGTGCCAGCAGTCGACGGGGCCAGGGAAACACCATATATTTT.

Of note for this clone: In the same sample, other DNA sequences code for this CDR3. This chain links TRBV19 with TRBJ2-7; 11 nucleotides agree with TRBD2. J was trimmed by 5 bases and V by 5 bases; bases with no gene match: 2. The CDR3 has 13 residues. Germline loops: CDR1 LNHDA, CDR2 SQIVND (reference sequence). The CDR3 DNA reads as TGTGCCAGTAGTCGGGGACTAGCGGACGAGCAGTACTTC. Protein product: CASSRGLADEQYF.

The genes are TRBV15 and TRBJ1-2; D not certain. Trimming left V 1 base short and J 1 base short, with 10 bases between. CDR1 is LNHNV, CDR2 YYDKDF, per germline (reference sequence). This CDR3 is built from 15 residues. DNA for the CDR3: TGTGCCACCAGCAGAGCGAGAGGTGTTAACTATGGCTACACCTTC. It translates to CATSRARGVNYGYTF. Looking up the rest from reference TRBV15 and TRBJ1-2 gives the full variable domain: DAMVIQNPRYQVTQFGKPVTLSCSQTLNHNVMYWYQQKSSQAPKLLFHYYDKDFNNEADTPDNFQSRRPNTSFCFLDIRSPGLGDTAMYLCATSRARGVNYGYTFGSGTRLTVV.

This chain connects TRBV2 to TRBJ1-4; perhaps TRBD1 as D (6 bases). Looked up from germline, CDR1 is SNHLY and CDR2 is FYNNEI. V was pared by 2 bases and J by 0 bases, with 16 bases between. The CDR3 consists of 18 residues. CDR3 coding DNA: TGTGCCAGCAGTGAAACAGGGCGGATGGGGGCAACTAATGAAAAACTGTTTTTT. Amino acid sequence: CASSETGRMGATNEKLFF. The entire variable domain, with the rest obtained from reference TRBV2 and TRBJ1-4, is as follows: EPEVTQTPSHQVTQMGQEVILRCVPISNHLYFYWYRQILGQKVEFLVSFYNNEISEKSEIFDDQFSVERPDGSNFTLKIRSTKLEDSAMYFCASSETGRMGATNEKLFFGSGTQLSVL.

This rearrangement joins TRBV19 to TRBJ1-2, with no clear D. The V gene lost 6 bases and the J gene lost 4 bases, with 15 bases spanning the gap. The CDR3 is made up of 14 amino acids. The germline CDR1 and CDR2 sequences are LNHDA and SQIVND (reference sequence). The CDR3 protein is CASSEQGRSYGYTF. CDR3 nucleotides: TGTGCCAGTAGCGAACAAGGACGGTCCTATGGCTACACCTTC.

The rearrangement joins TRBV6-5 to TRBJ2-7, with TRBD2 matching over 8 bases. Germline V gene data show CDR1 as MNHEY and CDR2 as SVGAGI. The junction had 6 bases not matched to a gene; V was cut back by 6 bases and J by 5 bases. The length of the CDR3 is 13 residues. The CDR3 DNA sequence: TGTGCCAGCAGCGGGACTAGTGGCCACGAGCAGTACTTC. This gives the protein CASSGTSGHEQYF.

This chain uses TRBV4-1 with TRBJ1-2; D unresolved. Between the trimmed V and J ends, which lost 3 bases and 0 bases, there was a span of 14 bases. Germline lookup yields CDR1 MGHRA and CDR2 YSYEKL. This CDR3 has 16 amino acids. The CDR3 spells CASSHSTAVANYGYTF. CDR3 DNA: TGCGCCAGCAGCCACAGTACGGCAGTCGCTAACTATGGCTACACCTTC.

CDR3 sequence reads: CASSLGPTQHF. CDR3 bases: TGTGCCAGCAGCTTGGGGCCGACCCAGCATTTT. The rearrangement uses TRBV7-9 and TRBJ1-5; possibly TRBD1 for D (5 bases). The CDR3 is 11 amino acids. The germline V and J ends were trimmed by 3 bases and 11 bases, with 8 bases remaining between them. Germline-derived CDR1 and CDR2 are SEHNR and FQNEAQ (reference sequence).

This chain uses TRBV7-6 with TRBJ2-2; TRBD2 agrees at 7 bases. CDR1 SGHVS and CDR2 FNYEAQ come from the germline V gene. J gave up 2 bases and V 1 base, and 13 bases lay outside the gene matches. The CDR3 loop spans 19 amino acids. The CDR3: CASSLVPWGRESNTGELFF. CDR3 sequence (DNA): TGTGCCAGCAGCTTAGTCCCTTGGGGGAGGGAGTCTAACACCGGGGAGCTGTTTTTT.

This CDR3 is CASSERLVVTGELFF. The CDR3 DNA reads as TGTGCCAGCAGTGAAAGACTAGTCGTCACCGGGGAGCTGTTTTTT. The rearrangement joins TRBV2 to TRBJ2-2; possibly TRBD2 for D (6 bases). This CDR3 region has 15 residues. Trimming cost V 2 bases and J 4 bases, with 11 bases left between them. CDR1 is SNHLY and CDR2 is FYNNEI in the germline V gene. Full variable domain (missing parts from reference TRBV2 and TRBJ2-2): EPEVTQTPSHQVTQMGQEVILRCVPISNHLYFYWYRQILGQKVEFLVSFYNNEISEKSEIFDDQFSVERPDGSNFTLKIRSTKLEDSAMYFCASSERLVVTGELFFGEGSRLTVL.

This clone was recorded a few times. The chain has TRBV5-1 and TRBJ2-3; D is uncertain. The CDR3 covers 17 residues. Per germline, CDR1 SGHRS and CDR2 YFSETQ. Trimming left V 0 bases short and J 4 bases short, with 18 bases between. The CDR3 DNA reads TGCGCCAGCAGCTTGGGACGGGTGCCCGTAAGGGCAGATACGCAGTATTTT. This sequence encodes CASSLGRVPVRADTQYF.

V gene TRBV19 combines with J gene TRBJ2-7; TRBD1 aligns across 9 bases. V trimming: 5 bases; J trimming: 0 bases; junction bases outside the gene matches: 5. CDR3 size: 15 residues. CDR1 and CDR2 (germline): LNHDA, SQIVND (reference sequence). The CDR3 bases are TGTGCCAGTAGTTGGACAGGGGCACTCTCCTACGAGCAGTACTTC. Translation gives CASSWTGALSYEQYF.

This chain uses TRBV6-4 with TRBJ2-7; D remains ambiguous. This CDR3 contains 17 residues. Germline CDR1 and CDR2: MRHNA and SNTAGT. V lost 0 bases, J lost 0 bases, and 15 bases lay in between. In nucleotides, the CDR3 is TGTGCCAGCAGTGACTCCTCCTGGAACTGGAGCTCCTACGAGCAGTACTTC. Protein: CASSDSSWNWSSYEQYF.